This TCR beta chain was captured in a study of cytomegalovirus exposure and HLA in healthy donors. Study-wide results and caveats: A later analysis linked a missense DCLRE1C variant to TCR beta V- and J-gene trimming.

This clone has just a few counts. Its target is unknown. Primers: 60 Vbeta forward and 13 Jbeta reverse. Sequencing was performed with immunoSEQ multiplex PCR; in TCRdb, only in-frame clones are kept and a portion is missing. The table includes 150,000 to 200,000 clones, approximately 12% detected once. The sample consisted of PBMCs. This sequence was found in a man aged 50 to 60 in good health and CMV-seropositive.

As DNA, the CDR3 is TGTGCCAGCAGTTTCGCCCGAACAGGAGCGGGACCCCTCCACTTT. The encoded protein is CASSFARTGAGPLHF. The rearrangement joins TRBV2 to TRBJ1-6; D may be TRBD1 (5 bases). Trimming pared 5 bases from V and 12 bases from J, leaving 20 bases between. This CDR3 has 15 amino acids. Germline CDR1 and CDR2: SNHLY and FYNNEI.